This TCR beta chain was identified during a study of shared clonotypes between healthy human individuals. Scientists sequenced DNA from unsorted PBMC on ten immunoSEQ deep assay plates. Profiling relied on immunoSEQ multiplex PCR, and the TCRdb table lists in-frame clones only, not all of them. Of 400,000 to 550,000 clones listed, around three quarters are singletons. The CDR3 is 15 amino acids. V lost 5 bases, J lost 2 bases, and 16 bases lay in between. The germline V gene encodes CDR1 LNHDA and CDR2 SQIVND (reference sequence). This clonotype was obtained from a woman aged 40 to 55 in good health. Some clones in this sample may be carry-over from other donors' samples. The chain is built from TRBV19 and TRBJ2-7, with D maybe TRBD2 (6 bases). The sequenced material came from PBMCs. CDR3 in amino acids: CASSFGGGRTYEQYF. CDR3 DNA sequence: TGTGCCAGTAGTTTTGGAGGAGGGAGAACCTACGAGCAGTACTTC.